This T cell receptor beta chain was captured by sequencing in a study of CD4 T cells in relation to SARS-CoV-2 and coronaviruses. Clones were sequenced by immunoSEQ multiplex PCR, and TCRdb holds only the in-frame ones, with some missing. The repertoire holds about 37,000 clones, with approximately 85% as singletons. Trimming took 3 bases from V and 5 from J, leaving 5 bases between them. This CDR3 region has 12 residues. Germline V gene data show CDR1 as LGHNT and CDR2 as FRNRAP. This TCR was sampled from an adult with COVID-19. Source material: memory CD4+ T cells from PBMCs. V is TRBV12-5 and J is TRBJ2-1; D not resolved. The CDR3 here is CASGFRDNEQFF. The CDR3 coding sequence is TGTGCTAGTGGTTTCCGAGACAATGAGCAGTTCTTC.